The T cell receptor (beta chain) under discussion was sequenced for a study of shared clonotypes between healthy human individuals. Naive CD8 cells lacked CD45RO and underwent positive selection for CCR7, leaving out terminally differentiated effector memory CD45RA+ cells. Study-level findings and limits: Rarefaction gave evidence that sorted-subset sequencing remained incomplete despite large depth.

As concerns this clone: The antigen is not known.

Assay used: immunoSEQ multiplex PCR; TCRdb lists only in-frame clones, some missing. The sample lists 630,000 or so clones; roughly 98% were seen once. The V and J ends lost 5 bases and 3 bases respectively, with 16 bases between them. The CDR3 covers 14 residues. CDR1 SQVTM and CDR2 ANQGSEA come from the germline V gene. The TCR comes from a man younger than 40 in good health. Sequencing was done on a sample of naive CD8+ T cells sorted from blood. The chain couples TRBV29-1 to TRBJ1-1; D may be TRBD1 (5 bases). The DNA for the CDR3 is TGCAGCGTTTTCGACCGAGGGGCTTACACTGAAGCTTTCTTT. Protein product: CSVFDRGAYTEAFF. Variable domain in full (rest from reference TRBV29-1 and TRBJ1-1): SAVISQKPSRDICQRGTSLTIQCQVDSQVTMMFWYRQQPGQSLTLIATANQGSEATYESGFVIDKFPISRPNLTFSTLTVSNMSPEDSSIYLCSVFDRGAYTEAFFGQGTRLTVV.